The rows below give T cell receptor beta chains drawn from one sample of a study of metastatic and nonmetastatic thyroid tumors. TCRdb reprocessed the PCR reads via MiXCR. The profile shows fewer than 20,000 clones, 30% to 35% of them singletons. Sequencing was performed on tumor tissue. The source is a male donor with papillary thyroid cancer or a benign thyroid nodule (not recorded which). Some clones in this sample may be carry-over from other donors' samples. Both conserved end residues are part of each CDR3. Fields, in order: clone size, V gene, CDR3 length, D gene, J gene, CDR3 protein, CDR3 DNA. D genes are given only for firm matches. Clone size, where shown, is once, few, many, or a class for clones that have expanded.

NA,TRBV28,16,NA,TRBJ2-1,CASSSARGPTRDEQFF,TGTGCAAGCAGTTCGGCGCGGGGGCCCACTAGGGATGAGCAGTTCTTC
medium-sized,TRBV20-1,14,TRBD1,TRBJ2-7,CSARGQPTSYEQYF,TGCAGTGCTAGGGGACAGCCCACTTCCTACGAGCAGTACTTC
medium-sized,TRBV28,13,NA,TRBJ2-3,CASRLLEADTQYF,TGTGCCAGCAGACTACTAGAGGCAGATACGCAGTATTTT
NA,TRBV18,13,NA,TRBJ1-5,CASSLNRYQPQHF,TGTGCCAGCTCCCTCAACAGGTATCAGCCCCAGCATTTT
many,TRBV11-2,17,NA,TRBJ2-1,CASSLEGGWGPYNEQFF,TGTGCCAGCAGCTTAGAAGGAGGCTGGGGGCCCTACAATGAGCAGTTCTTC
NA,TRBV20-1,15,NA,TRBJ2-7,CSARRPDYLSYEQYF,TGCAGTGCTAGACGCCCGGACTACCTCTCCTACGAGCAGTACTTC
NA,TRBV7-3,12,NA,TRBJ1-6,CASSFPGGALHF,TGTGCCAGCAGCTTCCCCGGGGGGGCCCTCCACTTT
NA,TRBV20-1,15,NA,TRBJ1-1,CSARDLEGGDTEAFF,TGCAGTGCTAGAGATCTGGAAGGGGGGGACACTGAAGCTTTCTTT
many,TRBV7-2,15,TRBD1,TRBJ2-7,CASSLIGTGSYEQYF,TGTGCCAGCAGCTTGATCGGGACAGGATCTTACGAGCAGTACTTC
NA,TRBV11-1,16,NA,TRBJ1-2,CASSLGLGTANYGYTF,TGTGCCAGCAGCCTAGGGTTGGGCACAGCTAACTATGGCTACACCTTC
once,TRBV28,16,NA,TRBJ1-2,CASSLLSEPDNYGDSF,TGTGCCAGCAGTTTACTCAGTGAGCCTGATAACTATGGCGACTCCTTC
NA,TRBV11-2,15,NA,TRBJ2-7,CSSSLGLTSPYEQYF,TGTTCCAGCAGCTTAGGGCTTACGAGCCCCTACGAGCAGTACTTC
few,TRBV6-4,14,NA,TRBJ1-2,CASSDSKRVGGYTF,TGTGCCAGCAGTGACTCGAAAAGGGTTGGCGGCTACACCTTC
few,TRBV6-1,15,NA,TRBJ1-1,CASTQGWGANTEASF,TGTGCCAGCACCCAAGGGTGGGGGGCGAACACTGAAGCTTCCTTT
many,TRBV7-2,18,TRBD2,TRBJ2-1,CASSLRASGSFTYNEQFF,TGTGCCAGCAGCCTACGGGCTAGCGGGAGCTTTACCTATAATGAGCAGTTCTTC